Presented here are 10 T cell receptor beta chains from one specimen sequenced in a study of cytomegalovirus exposure and HLA in healthy donors. Sequencing was performed with immunoSEQ multiplex PCR; in TCRdb, only in-frame clones are kept and a portion is missing. The sample shows 150,000 to 200,000 clones, roughly 82% of them seen only once. Material for sequencing was PBMCs. These receptors all come from a woman younger than 35 in good health and CMV-seronegative.

The gene calls are TRBV2 and TRBJ1-1, with D perhaps matching TRBD1 (5 bases). Trimming took off 1 base at V and 5 bases at J, with 8 bases between the two ends. Germline V gives CDR1 SNHLY, CDR2 FYNNEI. There are 13 residues in the CDR3. The DNA for the CDR3 is TGTGCCAGCAGTGAAGAGGGGAGGACTGAAGCTTTCTTT. It translates to CASSEEGRTEAFF.

The table lists this clone with a count of one. The chain uses TRBV30 and TRBJ1-6, with D unclear. Trimming left V 5 bases short and J 5 bases short, with 10 bases between. CDR1 and CDR2 from the germline V gene are GTSNPN and SVGIG (reference sequence). This CDR3 comprises 13 residues. CDR3 loop: CAWSLRDNSPLHF. The CDR3 DNA follows: TGTGCCTGGTCATTACGGGATAATTCACCCCTCCACTTT.

The chain joins TRBV18 to TRBJ2-1; D may be TRBD1 (6 bases). This CDR3 region has 17 residues. Germline CDR1 and CDR2: KGHSH and LQKENI. Trimming took 1 base from V and 4 from J, leaving 17 bases between them. The CDR3, as DNA: TGTGCCAGCTCACCACTAGTTAGCACAGGGCTATACAATGAGCAGTTCTTC. This translates into CASSPLVSTGLYNEQFF.

There are a few counts of this clone. The J gene is TRBJ1-2, the V gene TRBV9; D not resolved. Germline values: CDR1 SGDLS, CDR2 YYNGEE. Trimming stripped 0 bases from V and 0 bases from J, with 6 bases between. There are 14 residues in the CDR3. The CDR3 region has the DNA TGTGCCAGCAGCGTAGGGCATACTAACTATGGCTACACCTTC. Protein product: CASSVGHTNYGYTF.

V is TRBV2 and J is TRBJ2-2; D unclear. The CDR3 covers 13 residues. V lost 4 bases to trimming and J lost 1 base, with 4 bases between them. CDR1 is SNHLY, CDR2 FYNNEI, per germline. The CDR3 DNA follows: TGTGCCAGCAGTGGACTGAACACCGGGGAGCTGTTTTTT. Protein product: CASSGLNTGELFF.

The chain uses TRBV5-8 and TRBJ2-7; tentative D call: TRBD2 (6 bases). The CDR3 is made up of 12 amino acids. CDR1 and CDR2 (germline): SGHTS, YDEGEE. The germline V and J ends were trimmed by 4 bases and 5 bases, with 10 bases remaining between them. CDR3 amino acids: CASSPRGNEQYF. The CDR3 nucleotides are TGTGCCAGCAGCCCGCGGGGTAACGAGCAGTACTTC.

The genes are TRBV7-2 and TRBJ1-4, with 9 bases identical to TRBD1. The CDR3 sequence is 15 residues long. V lost 3 bases and J lost 5; bases outside the gene matches: 4. CDR1 is SGHTA, CDR2 FQGNSA, per germline. The CDR3: CASSFYRGQNEKLFF. The CDR3 coding sequence is TGTGCCAGCAGCTTCTACAGGGGGCAAAATGAAAAACTGTTTTTT.

This chain connects TRBV9 to TRBJ1-2; D is perhaps TRBD1 (6 bases). Trimming pared 0 bases from V and 1 base from J, leaving 16 bases between. Germline CDR1 and CDR2: SGDLS and YYNGEE. The CDR3 contains 17 residues. CDR3 sequence (DNA): TGTGCCAGCAGCGTAGGTCAGAAGGGGGACCATAACTATGGCTACACCTTC. This encodes CASSVGQKGDHNYGYTF.

The V gene is TRBV2, the J gene TRBJ1-5, with TRBD1 identical over 9 bases. From germline, CDR1 is SNHLY and CDR2 FYNNEI. V lost 3 bases and J lost 6; bases outside the gene matches: 3. The CDR3 consists of 14 residues. CDR3 residues: CASSDSGQGQPQHF. The CDR3 coding sequence is TGTGCCAGCAGTGACTCGGGACAGGGTCAGCCCCAGCATTTT.

The J gene is TRBJ2-7, the V gene TRBV5-1, with no clear D. CDR3 length: 13 residues. Trimming took 5 bases from V and 2 from J, leaving 11 bases between them. Germline CDR1 reads SGHRS; CDR2 reads YFSETQ. The CDR3 here is CASSSPTPYEQYF. CDR3 sequence (DNA): TGCGCCAGCAGTTCACCAACTCCCTACGAGCAGTACTTC.